These 10 T cell receptor beta chains were all obtained from the same sample, sequenced in a study of early T cells in non-severe SARS-CoV-2 infection. TCRdb independently ran MiXCR on the 5' RACE reads; one entry per CDR3 protein. This table has fewer than 120,000 distinct CDR3 sequences, roughly 12% appearing once. The sequences come from whole blood, collected at baseline. These receptors were collected from an adult who was a healthcare worker with PCR-confirmed SARS-CoV-2 infection or an uninfected control (not recorded which).

This clonotype was counted between two and nine times. CDR3 sequence: CASSTLQGVAGELFF. In DNA, the CDR3 is TGTGCCAGTAGTACGCTCCAAGGGGTGGCCGGGGAGCTGTTTTTT. This chain joins TRBV19 and TRBJ2-2; D is possibly TRBD1 (5 bases). The V gene lost 4 bases and the J gene lost 6 bases, with 15 bases spanning the gap. The CDR3 is 15 residues long. The germline V gene encodes CDR1 LNHDA and CDR2 SQIVND (reference sequence).

The table lists this clonotype with many counts. The chain recombines TRBV4-1 with TRBJ2-1; 9 bases align to TRBD1. Germline V gives CDR1 MGHRA, CDR2 YSYEKL. The CDR3 runs 17 residues. V shed 1 base and J 1 base; nucleotides not matched to a gene: 5. The DNA of the CDR3 is TGCGCCAGCAGCCAAGTCCGGACAGGGGATTCCTACAATGAGCAGTTCTTC. Translating gives CASSQVRTGDSYNEQFF.

This sequence joins TRBV6-1 and TRBJ1-1; D is perhaps TRBD1 (6 bases). CDR3 size: 13 residues. Trimming left V 7 bases short and J 0 bases short, with 9 bases between. Germline V gene sequence: CDR1 MNHNS, CDR2 SASEGT. The CDR3, as DNA: TGTGCCAGCAAGACAGGAATGAACACTGAAGCTTTCTTT. Protein: CASKTGMNTEAFF.

This clonotype was observed a handful of times. The genes are TRBV6-4 and TRBJ2-3; D unclear. CDR1 MRHNA and CDR2 SNTAGT come from the germline V gene. The CDR3 extends over 15 amino acids. Between the trimmed V and J ends, which lost 6 bases and 0 bases, there was a span of 13 bases. The CDR3 loop is CASRGSDRSTDTQYF. The CDR3 DNA reads TGTGCCAGCAGAGGATCGGACCGTAGCACAGATACGCAGTATTTT.

This clonotype has a count of ten or more. The chain links TRBV7-9 to TRBJ1-4; 9 bases are a match to TRBD1. V shed 4 bases, J shed 4 bases, and the junction held 7 bases outside the gene matches. Germline V gene sequence: CDR1 SEHNR, CDR2 FQNEAQ (reference sequence). The CDR3 is 16 residues long. The CDR3 DNA sequence: TGTGCCAGCAGCTCTTCGGGGACAGGGATTAATGAAAAACTGTTTTTT. Protein sequence: CASSSSGTGINEKLFF.

This clonotype was found many times. The chain has TRBV20-1 and TRBJ2-2; D is perhaps TRBD2 (5 bases). CDR1 is DFQATT and CDR2 is SNEGSKA in the germline V gene (reference sequence). CDR3 length equals 15 residues. Between the trimmed V and J ends, which lost 2 bases and 0 bases, there was a span of 10 bases. The CDR3: CSARRRAPNTGELFF. In DNA form, the CDR3 reads TGCAGTGCTAGAAGGCGGGCCCCGAACACCGGGGAGCTGTTTTTT.

This clonotype has just a few counts. V and J are TRBV6-6 and TRBJ1-5; D is unclear. Trimming took 2 bases from V and 5 from J, leaving 7 bases between them. Germline CDR1 MNHNY, CDR2 SVGAGI (reference sequence). The length of the CDR3 is 13 residues. CDR3 coding DNA: TGTGCCAGCAGTTACCGAAGGGATCAGCCCCAGCATTTT. Translated, it gives CASSYRRDQPQHF.

This sequence joins TRBV29-1 and TRBJ2-3; no reliable D call. CDR1 and CDR2 (germline): SQVTM, ANQGSEA. The V and J ends lost 2 bases and 2 bases respectively, with 2 bases between them. CDR3 length: 11 amino acids. CDR3 sequence reads: CSVETTDTQYF. CDR3 nucleotide sequence: TGCAGCGTTGAAACCACAGATACGCAGTATTTT.

This clonotype was seen at least ten times. This chain links TRBV10-1 with TRBJ2-3; D is perhaps TRBD1 (5 bases). CDR3 length: 16 amino acids. Trimming removed 5 bases at V and 1 base at J, with 16 bases between. The germline V gene has CDR1 WNHNN and CDR2 SYGVQD (reference sequence). This CDR3 is CASSLSRGAGTDTQYF. CDR3 nucleotides: TGCGCCAGCAGTTTGTCTAGGGGCGCGGGCACAGATACGCAGTATTTT.

This clonotype was observed many times. The rearrangement links TRBV10-3 to TRBJ1-5; D gene uncertain. Per germline, CDR1 ENHRY and CDR2 SYGVKD. The CDR3 contains 14 residues. The germline V and J ends were trimmed by 2 bases and 4 bases, with 9 bases remaining between them. The CDR3 spells CAISEAVQNQPQHF. The DNA of the CDR3 is TGTGCCATCAGTGAGGCAGTACAGAATCAGCCCCAGCATTTT.